These 17 T cell receptor beta chains were sequenced from one sample in a study of molecular identifiers for immune sequencing clone quantification. TCRdb analysed the PCR reads with MiXCR anew, one entry per CDR3 protein. The repertoire holds hundreds of thousands of distinct CDR3 sequences, with about 25% as singletons. Sequenced sample: naive CD8+ T cells from blood, with Jurkat cell RNA spiked in. Described subset: FACS-sorted CD8+CD4-CCR7+CD45RA+ naive T cells. These receptors came from a human donor in good health. Some libraries in this study had Jurkat cell RNA spiked in.

The chain employs TRBV6-4 and TRBJ2-1; D gene ambiguous. V lost 0 bases, J lost 6 bases, and 6 bases lay in between. This CDR3 spans 13 amino acids. Looked up from germline, CDR1 is MRHNA and CDR2 is SNTAGT. CDR3 residues: CASSDSRLNEQFF. In DNA, the CDR3 is TGTGCCAGCAGTGACTCGAGACTCAATGAGCAGTTCTTC.

Remarks on this clonotype: Just one base apart from a much larger clone, this may be a read error. The gene calls are TRBV7-6 and TRBJ2-5; D possibly uses TRBD1 or TRBD2 (6 bases each). Germline CDR1 reads SGHVS; CDR2 reads FNYEAQ. The CDR3 runs to 14 residues. V was trimmed by 5 bases and J by 4 bases, leaving 14 bases between them. The CDR3 nucleotides read TGTGCCAGCAGCGCGGACGGGGGCTCAGAGACCCAGTACTTC. It specifies CASSADGGSETQYF. The whole variable domain, remainder taken from reference TRBV7-6 and TRBJ2-5, is GAGVSQSPRYKVTKRGQDVALRCDPISGHVSLYWYRQALGQGPEFLTYFNYEAQQDKSGLPNDRFSAERPEGSISTLTIQRTEQRDSAMYRCASSADGGSETQYFGPGTRLLVL.

With regard to this clonotype: This may be a read error, as it is one base from a much larger clone. This sequence joins TRBV7-9 and TRBJ2-7; maybe TRBD1 (5 bases). Germline V CDR1 and CDR2: SEHNR, FQNEAQ (reference sequence). This CDR3 is built from 14 residues. The CDR3 nucleotides are TGTGCCAGCAGCTCGCCCCTAGGGGTAGGAGAGCGGTACTTC. Protein product: CASSSPLGVGERYF.

This clonotype was recorded many times. CDR3 nucleotides: TGCGCCAGCAGCCTCACCTCTGGCGCGTCCGAGAAGAGAGAGACCCAGTACTTC. Its protein product is CASSLTSGASEKRETQYF. The genes are TRBV4-3 and TRBJ2-5; unclear D gene. V was pared by 4 bases and J by 4 bases, with 25 bases between. CDR3 length: 18 residues. Germline loops: CDR1 LGHNA, CDR2 YSLEER.

Concerning this clonotype itself: The junction departs from the called germline gene at one end, perhaps through a read error. The V and J genes are TRBV7-7 and TRBJ1-5; D possibly corresponds to TRBD1 (6 bases). This CDR3 region has 21 residues. Germline CDR1 SSHAT, CDR2 FNYEAQ (reference sequence). This CDR3 reads CASSLARTELILGTQNQPQHF. The CDR3 region has the DNA TGTGCTAGCAGCTTAGCGAGGACAGAGCTAATACTCGGCACTCAAAATCAGCCCCAGCATTTT.

This clonotype was seen a few times. The genes are TRBV6-1 and TRBJ2-4; a weak D match, TRBD2 (5 bases). The CDR3 has 15 amino acids. Germline V gene lookup returns CDR1 MNHNS and CDR2 SASEGT. With 0 bases removed from V and 7 bases from J, the gap between germline ends came to 13 bases. For the CDR3, the DNA is TGTGCCAGCAGTGAAGCGGCTAGCCTTCCTAACATTCAGTACTTC. It translates to CASSEAASLPNIQYF.

As to this clonotype: A much larger clone differs by one base, so this may be a read error. The chain has TRBV3-1 and TRBJ1-4, with 9 bases lining up with TRBD1. This CDR3 has 14 amino acids. Germline V gives CDR1 LGHDT, CDR2 YNNKEL (reference sequence). Here the CDR3 DNA reads TGTGCCAGCAGCCCGGGACAGGGCGATGAAAAACCGTTTTTT. It encodes CASSPGQGDEKPFF.

DNA of the CDR3: TGTGCCAGCAGCTTAACAAGTCAGACCTACGAGCAGTACTTC. As protein: CASSLTSQTYEQYF. The chain is built from TRBV5-6 and TRBJ2-7; the D is unclear. CDR1 is SGHDT and CDR2 is YYEEEE in the germline V gene. There are 14 residues in the CDR3. Trimming took off 2 bases at V and 2 bases at J, with 11 bases between the two ends.

The CDR3 region is CSVTTGGSGYGYTF. The DNA of the CDR3 is TGCAGCGTCACGACAGGGGGTTCAGGCTATGGCTACACCTTC. This chain uses TRBV29-1 with TRBJ1-2, with TRBD1 matching 9 bases. CDR3 length: 14 residues. Germline-derived CDR1 and CDR2 are SQVTM and ANQGSEA. The V segment lost 6 bases and the J segment 4 bases; nucleotides outside the gene matches: 9.

This clonotype was counted a single time. This could be a read error, since a much larger clone is one nucleotide away. Since the CDR3 does not end with the conserved phenylalanine or tryptophan, this likely comes from a read error. The chain employs TRBV19 and TRBJ2-5; maybe TRBD1 (6 bases). Germline CDR1 is LNHDA and CDR2 is SQIVND (reference sequence). The CDR3 loop spans 15 amino acids. The V end was cut by 0 bases, the J end by 0 bases, with 8 bases between. CDR3 DNA: TGTGCCAGTAGTATAGAGACAGGTTACCAAGAGACCCAGTACTAC. Translating it yields CASSIETGYQETQYY.

This clonotype was detected once. The genes are TRBV5-6 and TRBJ2-2; possibly TRBD2 for D (6 bases). The CDR3 covers 16 residues. Trimming cost V 4 bases and J 4 bases, with 17 bases left between them. CDR1 and CDR2 (germline): SGHDT, YYEEEE. CDR3 loop: CASSREYQKSTGELFF. CDR3 nucleotide sequence: TGTGCCAGCAGCCGGGAGTACCAAAAGAGCACCGGGGAGCTGTTTTTT.

CDR3 residues: CASSQDLSGPSNTGELFF. The CDR3 coding sequence is TGTGCCAGCAGCCAAGATCTGTCGGGCCCCTCGAACACCGGGGAGCTGTTTTTT. The gene calls are TRBV3-1 and TRBJ2-2; no clear D. The CDR3 totals 18 residues. CDR1 LGHDT and CDR2 YNNKEL come from the germline V gene (reference sequence). The ends were cut back, 0 bases at V and 0 bases at J, with 14 bases in the middle. Supplemented by reference TRBV3-1 and TRBJ2-2, the full variable domain reads DTAVSQTPKYLVTQMGNDKSIKCEQNLGHDTMYWYKQDSKKFLKIMFSYNNKELIINETVPNRFSPKSPDKAHLNLHINSLELGDSAVYFCASSQDLSGPSNTGELFFGEGSRLTVL.

Comment on this clonotype: This could be a read error, since a much larger clone is one nucleotide away. The chain recombines TRBV20-1 with TRBJ1-6, with TRBD1 matching over 9 bases. CDR3 size: 15 residues. Germline CDR1 DFQATT, CDR2 SNEGSKA (reference sequence). In DNA, the CDR3 is TGCAGTGCTAGGGGGACAGGGAGTGCTACTTCACTCCTCCACTTT. It yields the protein CSARGTGSATSLLHF.

This clonotype was recorded many times. This rearrangement joins TRBV28 to TRBJ2-5; a possible D gene is TRBD2 (5 bases). V was trimmed by 5 bases and J by 7 bases, leaving 17 bases between them. The CDR3 covers 14 residues. Germline values: CDR1 MDHEN, CDR2 SYDVKM. The CDR3 sequence is CASSPRAQPGTQYF. As DNA, the CDR3 is TGTGCCAGCAGTCCGAGGGCCCAACCCGGGACCCAGTACTTC.

A note on this clonotype: Here the CDR3 omits its conserved ending phenylalanine or tryptophan, so a read error is the likely source. The chain employs TRBV6-1 and TRBJ2-3; 9 bases are a match to TRBD2. This CDR3 region has 15 residues. CDR1 is MNHNS, CDR2 SASEGT, per germline. V lost 4 bases and J lost 0; bases outside the gene matches: 2. CDR3 sequence (DNA): TGTGCCAGCAGTGGGCTAGCGGGAAGCACAGATACGCAGTATTCT. This translates into CASSGLAGSTDTQYS.

As for this clonotype: A read error is possible here, since a much larger clone lies one base away. The V call is TRBV20-1, the J call TRBJ2-3; D is uncertain. The CDR3 spans 13 residues. The germline gives CDR1 DFQATT, CDR2 SNEGSKA (reference sequence). CDR3 DNA: TGCAGTGCTAGAGCCCTGGCCACAGCTACGCAGTATTTT. Protein product: CSARALATATQYF.

This clonotype was recorded many times. This chain joins TRBV6-2 or TRBV6-3 and TRBJ1-1, with unresolved D. Germline CDR1 and CDR2: MNHEY and SVGEGT. The CDR3 extends over 18 amino acids. Trimming took 0 bases from V and 5 from J, leaving 22 bases between them. CDR3 nucleotide sequence: TGTGCCAGCAGTTACTCGGTTCAGCAGGAGACCTATCCGACTGAAGCTTTCTTT. Translated: CASSYSVQQETYPTEAFF.